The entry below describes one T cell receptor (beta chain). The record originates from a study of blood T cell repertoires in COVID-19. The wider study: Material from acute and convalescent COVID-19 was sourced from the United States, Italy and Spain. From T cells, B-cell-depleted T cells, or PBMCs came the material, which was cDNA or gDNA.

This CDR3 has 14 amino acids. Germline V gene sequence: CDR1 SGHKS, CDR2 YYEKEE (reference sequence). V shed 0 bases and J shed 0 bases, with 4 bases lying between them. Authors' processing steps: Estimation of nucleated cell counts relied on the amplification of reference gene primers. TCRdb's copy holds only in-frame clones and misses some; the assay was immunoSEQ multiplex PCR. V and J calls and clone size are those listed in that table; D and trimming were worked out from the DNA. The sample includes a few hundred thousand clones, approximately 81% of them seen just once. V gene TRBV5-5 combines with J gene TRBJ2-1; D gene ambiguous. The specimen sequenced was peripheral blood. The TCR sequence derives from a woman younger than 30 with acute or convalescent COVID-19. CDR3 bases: TGTGCCAGCAGCTTGGCCAGCTCCTACAATGAGCAGTTCTTC. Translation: CASSLASSYNEQFF.